One sample yielded the 26 T cell receptor beta chains listed below, sequenced in a study of blood T cell repertoires in COVID-19. TCRdb keeps only in-frame clones here, not all; method: immunoSEQ multiplex PCR. The sample has 150,000 to 200,000 clones; roughly 87% are singletons. The sample comprised PBMCs or T cells enriched from blood (not recorded which). The receptors come from a woman between 40 and 55 years old with acute COVID-19.

This clone was picked up a small number of times. This rearrangement joins TRBV9 to TRBJ1-2; D call uncertain. V was trimmed by 2 bases and J by 0 bases, leaving 11 bases between them. Germline CDR1 SGDLS, CDR2 YYNGEE. CDR3 length: 15 amino acids. Here the CDR3 reads CASSVQLSANYGYTF. DNA of the CDR3: TGTGCCAGCAGCGTCCAGTTGTCAGCTAACTATGGCTACACCTTC.

The rearrangement links TRBV19 to TRBJ1-1; D is perhaps TRBD1 (5 bases). Trimming cost V 10 bases and J 4 bases, with 10 bases left between them. The CDR3 is made up of 11 amino acids. Germline V gene data show CDR1 as LNHDA and CDR2 as SQIVND (reference sequence). The CDR3 is CAIAGPTEAFF. CDR3 in DNA: TGTGCCATTGCGGGGCCCACTGAAGCTTTCTTT.

In its sample, this clone was seen once. This sample also contains other DNA sequences that code for the same CDR3. The chain employs TRBV9 and TRBJ2-3; TRBD1 matches 7 bases. Germline CDR1 reads SGDLS; CDR2 reads YYNGEE. The CDR3 totals 15 residues. V was clipped by 2 bases and J by 0 bases; unmatched bases: 3. CDR3 in DNA: TGTGCCAGCAGCGTTGGGACAGCCAGCACAGATACGCAGTATTTT. This gives the protein CASSVGTASTDTQYF.

The gene calls are TRBV5-6 and TRBJ2-1, with D perhaps matching TRBD2 (6 bases). The V end was cut by 4 bases, the J end by 2 bases, with 13 bases between. The germline V gene encodes CDR1 SGHDT and CDR2 YYEEEE. The CDR3 is 15 amino acids. This CDR3 is CASSLGGRPYNEQFF. As DNA, the CDR3 is TGTGCCAGCAGCCTGGGTGGGAGGCCCTACAATGAGCAGTTCTTC.

This clone was counted only a few times. The chain links TRBV5-1 to TRBJ2-7, with TRBD1 identical over 10 bases. Germline assignment: CDR1 SGHRS and CDR2 YFSETQ. V gave up 4 bases and J gave up 3 bases; unmatched junction bases: 10. The CDR3 is 16 amino acids. The CDR3 DNA is TGCGCCAGCAGCCCCGGGACAGGGGTGACTGGCTACGAGCAGTACTTC. The encoded protein is CASSPGTGVTGYEQYF. Together with reference TRBV5-1 and TRBJ2-7, the CDR3 gives the full variable domain: KAGVTQTPRYLIKTRGQQVTLSCSPISGHRSVSWYQQTPGQGLQFLFEYFSETQRNKGNFPGRFSGRQFSNSRSEMNVSTLELGDSALYLCASSPGTGVTGYEQYFGPGTRLTVT.

The J gene is TRBJ2-7, the V gene TRBV11-2; 10 nucleotides line up with TRBD2. Per the germline V gene, CDR1 is SGHAT and CDR2 is FQNNGV. Trimming cost V 5 bases and J 0 bases; bases outside gene matches: 4. This CDR3 region has 15 residues. The CDR3 sequence: CASSPGLAASYEQYF. The CDR3 bases are TGTGCCAGCAGCCCAGGACTAGCGGCCTCCTACGAGCAGTACTTC.

The gene calls are TRBV30 and TRBJ1-3; maybe TRBD1 (6 bases). Germline loops: CDR1 GTSNPN, CDR2 SVGIG (reference sequence). Trimming shortened V by 3 bases and J by 4 bases, and 10 bases separated the two germline ends. CDR3 length: 13 residues. CDR3 bases: TGTGCCTGGAGACCCAGGGGAGGAAACACCATATATTTT. As protein: CAWRPRGGNTIYF. The whole variable domain, filled in from reference TRBV30 and TRBJ1-3, reads SQTIHQWPATLVQPVGSPLSLECTVEGTSNPNLYWYRQAAGRGLQLLFYSVGIGQISSEVPQNLSASRPQDRQFILSSKKLLLSDSGFYLCAWRPRGGNTIYFGEGSWLTVV.

V usage is TRBV28 and J usage is TRBJ2-3; 8 positions match TRBD2. The CDR3 length is 17 residues. V was pared by 2 bases and J by 3 bases, with 10 bases of the junction left unmatched. Germline assignment: CDR1 MDHEN and CDR2 SYDVKM. CDR3 amino acids: CASSLGSAAGETDTQYF. The CDR3 DNA follows: TGTGCCAGCAGTTTAGGTTCGGCAGCGGGGGAAACAGATACGCAGTATTTT. Full variable domain (remainder filled in from reference TRBV28 and TRBJ2-3): DVKVTQSSRYLVKRTGEKVFLECVQDMDHENMFWYRQDPGLGLRLIYFSYDVKMKEKGDIPEGYSVSREKKERFSLILESASTNQTSMYLCASSLGSAAGETDTQYFGPGTRLTVL.

The gene calls are TRBV5-1 and TRBJ2-1; weak D call: TRBD1 (5 bases). This CDR3 contains 14 residues. In germline, CDR1 is SGHRS, CDR2 YFSETQ. V lost 0 bases to trimming and J lost 9 bases, with 13 bases between them. For the CDR3, the DNA is TGCGCCAGCAGCTTGGAGTTCGGACATTTTGAGCAGTTCTTC. Its protein is CASSLEFGHFEQFF. Based on the CDR3 plus reference TRBV5-1 and TRBJ2-1, the full variable domain is KAGVTQTPRYLIKTRGQQVTLSCSPISGHRSVSWYQQTPGQGLQFLFEYFSETQRNKGNFPGRFSGRQFSNSRSEMNVSTLELGDSALYLCASSLEFGHFEQFFGPGTRLTVL.

The chain has TRBV27 and TRBJ1-4; no clear D. This CDR3 has 16 amino acids. Germline CDR1 is MNHEY and CDR2 is SMNVEV (reference sequence). Deletions cut 3 bases from V and 0 bases from J, with 11 bases between. Here the CDR3 DNA reads TGTGCCAGCAGTTTTGGGAGAGCGTCAACTAATGAAAAACTGTTTTTT. Translation gives CASSFGRASTNEKLFF.

V is TRBV19 and J is TRBJ2-7; 9 bases map to TRBD2. The length of the CDR3 is 15 residues. The V gene end was trimmed by 7 bases and the J gene end by 6 bases; junction bases not matched to a gene: 13. Germline V gives CDR1 LNHDA, CDR2 SQIVND (reference sequence). CDR3 in DNA: TGTGCCAGTACCCCCCGGGGTAGCGGGAGAATCGAGCAGTACTTC. This encodes CASTPRGSGRIEQYF. Looking up the rest from reference TRBV19 and TRBJ2-7 gives the full variable domain: DGGITQSPKYLFRKEGQNVTLSCEQNLNHDAMYWYRQDPGQGLRLIYYSQIVNDFQKGDIAEGYSVSREKKESFPLTVTSAQKNPTAFYLCASTPRGSGRIEQYFGPGTRLTVT.

The V gene is TRBV11-2, the J gene TRBJ2-4, with a possible D match to TRBD1 (6 bases). The CDR3 covers 17 residues. The germline CDR1 and CDR2 sequences are SGHAT and FQNNGV. Deletions cut 0 bases from V and 2 bases from J, with 14 bases between. The DNA for the CDR3 is TGTGCCAGCAGCTTAGACGGTCGTCGGGACACCAAAAACATTCAGTACTTC. This codes for CASSLDGRRDTKNIQYF.

The genes are TRBV11-2 and TRBJ1-5; tentatively, D is TRBD1 (5 bases). CDR3 length: 14 amino acids. Trimming cost V 4 bases and J 10 bases, with 17 bases left between them. Germline V lookup: CDR1 SGHAT, CDR2 FQNNGV. In nucleotides, the CDR3 is TGTGCCAGCAGCTCGTCGGGGGGTGTCGGACCCCAGCATTTT. Amino acids: CASSSSGGVGPQHF.

The rearrangement joins TRBV2 to TRBJ2-3, with a possible D match to TRBD2 (6 bases). Trimming cost V 6 bases and J 1 base, with 11 bases left between them. From germline, CDR1 is SNHLY and CDR2 FYNNEI. CDR3 size: 14 residues. The CDR3 region is CASRRSGRTDTQYF. CDR3 bases: TGTGCCAGCAGGCGGAGCGGGCGCACAGATACGCAGTATTTT.

This chain uses TRBV28 with TRBJ1-4, with TRBD1 matching over 7 bases. V shed 6 bases and J 8 bases; nucleotides not matched to a gene: 15. Germline V gene data show CDR1 as MDHEN and CDR2 as SYDVKM. The CDR3 runs to 16 residues. CDR3 sequence: CASSSPRRQGWEKLFF. The CDR3 DNA follows: TGTGCCAGCAGCTCCCCGCGCAGACAGGGCTGGGAAAAACTGTTTTTT.

The rearrangement uses TRBV5-8 and TRBJ2-2; D is unresolved. The V end was cut by 0 bases, the J end by 1 base, with 13 bases between. Germline values: CDR1 SGHTS, CDR2 YDEGEE. The length of the CDR3 is 17 residues. CDR3 sequence (DNA): TGTGCCAGCAGCTTGGACTTCGCTATGGTGAACACCGGGGAGCTGTTTTTT. Encoded protein: CASSLDFAMVNTGELFF.

This chain connects TRBV9 to TRBJ2-1; 8 bases map to TRBD2. The CDR3 runs to 14 residues. Germline V gives CDR1 SGDLS, CDR2 YYNGEE. J was trimmed by 4 bases and V by 4 bases; bases with no gene match: 4. As DNA, the CDR3 is TGTGCCAGCAGCACTAGCGGCCTATACAATGAGCAGTTCTTC. This gives the protein CASSTSGLYNEQFF.

The table lists this clone with a few counts. This rearrangement joins TRBV6-5 to TRBJ2-1, with TRBD1 as a possible D gene (6 bases). Trimming took off 8 bases at V and 7 bases at J, with 9 bases between the two ends. This CDR3 comprises 11 residues. Germline lookup yields CDR1 MNHEY and CDR2 SVGAGI. The CDR3 region is CASLQGNEQFF. CDR3 nucleotide sequence: TGTGCCAGCTTACAGGGTAATGAGCAGTTCTTC.

This sequence joins TRBV30 and TRBJ1-1; D remains unclear. The CDR3 spans 15 residues. Germline lookup yields CDR1 GTSNPN and CDR2 SVGIG (reference sequence). Trimming cost V 2 bases and J 5 bases, with 18 bases left between them. CDR3 bases: TGTGCCTGGAGTCCCGAGGCCGGGTATCGGACTGAAGCTTTCTTT. Its protein is CAWSPEAGYRTEAFF.

This CDR3 reads CASSLGRVAEKLFF. CDR3 nucleotide sequence: TGTGCCAGCAGCTTAGGCAGGGTAGCTGAAAAACTGTTTTTT. This chain uses TRBV7-3 with TRBJ1-4; perhaps TRBD1 as D (5 bases). Germline V gene sequence: CDR1 SGHTA, CDR2 FQGTGA. Trimming cost V 2 bases and J 7 bases, with 11 bases left between them. The CDR3 loop spans 14 amino acids.

The gene calls are TRBV7-9 and TRBJ2-7, with TRBD2 as a possible D gene (6 bases). In germline, CDR1 is SEHNR, CDR2 FQNEAQ (reference sequence). Trimming took 4 bases from V and 8 from J, leaving 12 bases between them. The CDR3 sequence is 12 residues long. The CDR3 DNA is TGTGCCAGCAGCTCCGGGACTTACAAGCAGTACTTC. Translating it yields CASSSGTYKQYF.

The gene calls are TRBV5-1 and TRBJ1-1, with TRBD1 as a possible D gene (6 bases). V lost 3 bases and J 1 base, leaving 13 bases between the germline ends. CDR3 length: 15 residues. Germline V CDR1 and CDR2: SGHRS, YFSETQ. This CDR3 is CASSYTQGANTEAFF. CDR3 bases: TGCGCCAGCAGCTATACACAGGGAGCGAACACTGAAGCTTTCTTT. The entire variable domain, with the rest obtained from reference TRBV5-1 and TRBJ1-1, is as follows: KAGVTQTPRYLIKTRGQQVTLSCSPISGHRSVSWYQQTPGQGLQFLFEYFSETQRNKGNFPGRFSGRQFSNSRSEMNVSTLELGDSALYLCASSYTQGANTEAFFGQGTRLTVV.

The chain is built from TRBV5-1 and TRBJ2-2; D unclear. Per the germline V gene, CDR1 is SGHRS and CDR2 is YFSETQ. Trimming took 3 bases from V and 7 from J, leaving 7 bases between them. This CDR3 spans 12 amino acids. CDR3 DNA sequence: TGCGCCAGCAGCTCGCGTCGCGGGGAGCTGTTTTTT. It is translated as CASSSRRGELFF.

The genes are TRBV5-1 and TRBJ2-7; possible D gene TRBD2, 7 bases. Germline V CDR1 and CDR2: SGHRS, YFSETQ. The CDR3 extends over 17 amino acids. Trimming removed 1 base at V and 4 bases at J, with 21 bases between. For the CDR3, the DNA is TGCGCCAGCAGCTTGTCTGTTCGGACAGCGGGATTTTACGAGCAGTACTTC. It yields the protein CASSLSVRTAGFYEQYF.

The gene calls are TRBV29-1 and TRBJ2-5; 7 bases match TRBD1. The germline V gene has CDR1 SQVTM and CDR2 ANQGSEA. V lost 4 bases and J lost 9; bases outside the gene matches: 8. This CDR3 is built from 12 residues. In DNA form, the CDR3 reads TGCAGCGTTGGGGACAGCGCCGGGGCCCAGTACTTC. Residues: CSVGDSAGAQYF.

This chain connects TRBV3-1 (or the pseudogene TRBV3-2) to TRBJ2-2; 10 nucleotides line up with TRBD1. This CDR3 spans 16 amino acids. V gave up 0 bases and J gave up 8 bases; unmatched junction bases: 6. Germline V gives CDR1 LGHDT, CDR2 YNNKEL (reference sequence). The CDR3 reads CASSQEGQGIMGELFF. In nucleotides, the CDR3 is TGTGCCAGCAGCCAAGAGGGACAGGGGATTATGGGGGAGCTGTTTTTT.